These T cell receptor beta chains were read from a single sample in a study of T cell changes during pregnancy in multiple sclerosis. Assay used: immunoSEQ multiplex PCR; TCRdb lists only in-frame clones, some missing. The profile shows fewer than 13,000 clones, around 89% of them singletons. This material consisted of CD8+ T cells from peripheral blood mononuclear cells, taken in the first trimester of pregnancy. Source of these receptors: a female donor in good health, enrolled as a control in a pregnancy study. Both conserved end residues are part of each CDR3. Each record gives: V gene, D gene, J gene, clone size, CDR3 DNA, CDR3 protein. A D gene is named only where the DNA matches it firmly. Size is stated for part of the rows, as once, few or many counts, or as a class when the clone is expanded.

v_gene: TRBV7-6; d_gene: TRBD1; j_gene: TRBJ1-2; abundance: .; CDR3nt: TGTGCCAGCAGCTCAGACCGACAGGGACATGGCTACACCTTC; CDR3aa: CASSSDRQGHGYTF
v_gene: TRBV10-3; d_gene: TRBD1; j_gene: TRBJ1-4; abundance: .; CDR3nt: TGTGCCGCCGGGACAGGGGCTCCAAGGGCTAATGAAAAACTGTTTTTT; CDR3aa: CAAGTGAPRANEKLFF
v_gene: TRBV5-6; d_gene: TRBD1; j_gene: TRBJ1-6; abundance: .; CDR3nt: TGTGCCAGCAGCTCTCCAGGGGGAGACTATAATTCACCCCTCCACTTT; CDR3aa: CASSSPGGDYNSPLHF
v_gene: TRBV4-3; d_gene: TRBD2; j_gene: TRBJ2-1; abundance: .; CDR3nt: TGCGCCAGCAGCCAAGGGGCGGGGGCCTACAATGAGCAGTTCTTC; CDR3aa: CASSQGAGAYNEQFF
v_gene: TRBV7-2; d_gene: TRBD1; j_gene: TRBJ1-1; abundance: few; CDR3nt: TGTGCCAGCAGCTTTCCGGGACAGGGTATTGCCGGAGGCACTGAAGCTTTCTTT; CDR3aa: CASSFPGQGIAGGTEAFF
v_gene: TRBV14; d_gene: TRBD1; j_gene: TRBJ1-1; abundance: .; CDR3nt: TGTGCCAGCAGCCAAGTCCAGGGGGCGGTGGAAGCTTTCTTT; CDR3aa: CASSQVQGAVEAFF
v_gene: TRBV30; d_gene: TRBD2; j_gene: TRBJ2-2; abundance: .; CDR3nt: TGTGCCTGGAGTGCTCTAGCGGTAACCGGGGAGCTGTTTTTT; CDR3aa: CAWSALAVTGELFF
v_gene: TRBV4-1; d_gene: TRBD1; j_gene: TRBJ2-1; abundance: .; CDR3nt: TGCGCCAGCAGCGTAGCCTTCGGGGACAGGGCTTACAATGAGCAGTTCTTC; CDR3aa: CASSVAFGDRAYNEQFF
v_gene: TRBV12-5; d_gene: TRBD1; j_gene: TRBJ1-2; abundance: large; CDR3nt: TGTGCTAGTGGCCCGGACAGGGACGGCTACACCTTC; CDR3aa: CASGPDRDGYTF
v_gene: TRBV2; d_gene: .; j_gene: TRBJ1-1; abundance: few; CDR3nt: TGTGCCAGCAGACCCACTTCGAACACTGAAGCTTTCTTT; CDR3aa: CASRPTSNTEAFF